This TCR beta chain was sequenced for a study of OX40 agonist ivuxolimab in advanced cancers. Study background: Patients received ivuxolimab, an intravenous treatment, every 2 weeks at 0.01 to 10 mg/kg. Participants averaged roughly 60 years of age (range about 23 to 79) and were 82.7% male.

The CDR3 extends over 15 amino acids. V shed 2 bases and J shed 6 bases, with 14 bases lying between them. CDR1 MNHNY and CDR2 SVGAGI come from the germline V gene (reference sequence). Sequencing was performed with immunoSEQ multiplex PCR; in TCRdb, only in-frame clones are kept and a portion is missing. Among roughly 70,000 clones, about four fifths were seen once, and the ten largest hold over 2%. This sequence was found in an adult with an advanced solid tumor such as melanoma, head and neck, liver or kidney cancer. This sequence joins TRBV6-6 and TRBJ1-5; D uncertain. The material sequenced was CD4+ or CD8+ T cells sorted from blood, taken in a trial of the OX40 agonist ivuxolimab. Here the CDR3 reads CASSYGVGLGQPQHF. The DNA for the CDR3 is TGTGCCAGCAGTTACGGGGTAGGGCTCGGTCAGCCCCAGCATTTT.